This T cell receptor beta chain was profiled in a study of T cells in Graves' hyperthyroidism and ophthalmopathy. Amplification of TCR beta CDR3 regions was performed using RNA transcripts as template. HTBI primers were used for first-round RT-PCR of the TCR CDR3. TCRdb processed the multiplex PCR reads anew with MiXCR; each CDR3 protein has one entry. The profile shows a few hundred thousand distinct CDR3 sequences, 14% of them singletons. This clonotype was counted many times. The V and J ends lost 10 bases and 4 bases respectively, with 15 bases between them. The CDR3 is 13 amino acids. In germline, CDR1 is ENHRY, CDR2 SYGVKD.

The clonotype originates from a woman in her thirties or forties with Graves' hyperthyroidism. Sequencing was carried out using blood. The V and J genes are TRBV10-3 and TRBJ2-3; D tentatively reads TRBD1 or TRBD2 (8 bases each). CDR3 DNA sequence: TGTGCCACAGGGGGCGGGAGGCCAGATACGCAGTATTTT. Protein sequence: CATGGGRPDTQYF.